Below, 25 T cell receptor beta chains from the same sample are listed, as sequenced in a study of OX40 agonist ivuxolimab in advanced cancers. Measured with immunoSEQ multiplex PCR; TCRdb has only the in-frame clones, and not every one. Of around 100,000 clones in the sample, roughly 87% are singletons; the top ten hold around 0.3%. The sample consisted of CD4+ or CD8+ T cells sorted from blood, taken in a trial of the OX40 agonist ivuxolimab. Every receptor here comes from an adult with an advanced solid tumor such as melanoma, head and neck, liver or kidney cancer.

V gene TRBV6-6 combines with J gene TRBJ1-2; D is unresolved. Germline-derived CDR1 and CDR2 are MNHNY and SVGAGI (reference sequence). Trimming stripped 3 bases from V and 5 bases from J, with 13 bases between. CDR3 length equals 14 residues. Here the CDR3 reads CASSYIRNPYGYTF. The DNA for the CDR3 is TGTGCCAGCAGTTATATCCGAAACCCGTATGGCTACACCTTC.

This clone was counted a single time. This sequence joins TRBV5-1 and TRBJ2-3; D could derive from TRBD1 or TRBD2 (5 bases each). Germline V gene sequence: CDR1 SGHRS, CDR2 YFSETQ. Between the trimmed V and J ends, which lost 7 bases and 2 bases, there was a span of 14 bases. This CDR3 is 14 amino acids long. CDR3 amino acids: CASYPGTITDTQYF. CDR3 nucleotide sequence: TGCGCCAGCTATCCCGGGACGATCACAGATACGCAGTATTTT. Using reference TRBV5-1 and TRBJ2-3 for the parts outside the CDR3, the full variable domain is KAGVTQTPRYLIKTRGQQVTLSCSPISGHRSVSWYQQTPGQGLQFLFEYFSETQRNKGNFPGRFSGRQFSNSRSEMNVSTLELGDSALYLCASYPGTITDTQYFGPGTRLTVL.

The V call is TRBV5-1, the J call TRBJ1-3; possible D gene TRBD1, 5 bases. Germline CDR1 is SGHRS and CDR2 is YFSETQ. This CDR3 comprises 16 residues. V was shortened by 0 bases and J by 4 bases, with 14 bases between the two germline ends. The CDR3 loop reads CASSLETGQNGNTIYF. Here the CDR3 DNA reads TGCGCCAGCAGCTTGGAAACAGGACAAAACGGAAACACCATATATTTT.

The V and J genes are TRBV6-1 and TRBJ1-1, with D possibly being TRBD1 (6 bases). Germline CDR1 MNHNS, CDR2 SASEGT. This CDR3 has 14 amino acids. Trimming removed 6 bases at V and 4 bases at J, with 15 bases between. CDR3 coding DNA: TGTGCCAGCAGGATTGACAGGAGGGGCACTGAAGCTTTCTTT. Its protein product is CASRIDRRGTEAFF.

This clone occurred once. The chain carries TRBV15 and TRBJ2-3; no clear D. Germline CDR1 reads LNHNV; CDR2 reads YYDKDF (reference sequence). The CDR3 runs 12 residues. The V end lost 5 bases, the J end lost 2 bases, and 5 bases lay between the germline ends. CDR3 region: CATSPATDTQYF. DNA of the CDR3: TGTGCCACCAGCCCGGCCACAGATACGCAGTATTTT.

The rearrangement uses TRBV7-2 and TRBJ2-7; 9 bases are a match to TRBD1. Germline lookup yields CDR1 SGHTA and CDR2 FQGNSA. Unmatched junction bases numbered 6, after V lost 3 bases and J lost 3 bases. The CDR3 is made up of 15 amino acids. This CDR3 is CASSLAGTGNYEQYF. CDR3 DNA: TGTGCCAGCAGCTTGGCCGGGACAGGGAACTACGAGCAGTACTTC.

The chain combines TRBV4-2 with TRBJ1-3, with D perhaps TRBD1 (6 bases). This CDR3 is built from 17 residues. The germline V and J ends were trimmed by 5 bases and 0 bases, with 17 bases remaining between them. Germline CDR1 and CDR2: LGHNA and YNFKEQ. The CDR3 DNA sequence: TGTGCCAGCAGCTCTATTACACAGGGCTACTCTGGAAACACCATATATTTT. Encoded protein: CASSSITQGYSGNTIYF.

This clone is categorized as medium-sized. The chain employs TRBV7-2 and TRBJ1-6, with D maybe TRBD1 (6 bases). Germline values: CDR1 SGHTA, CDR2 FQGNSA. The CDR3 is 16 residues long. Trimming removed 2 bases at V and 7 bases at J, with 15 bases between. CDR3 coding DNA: TGTGCCAGCAGCTTATCCACAGGGAGTCGGAATTCACCCCTCCACTTT. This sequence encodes CASSLSTGSRNSPLHF.

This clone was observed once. CDR3 protein: CASSPKGLAGSQETQYF. The CDR3 coding sequence is TGTGCCAGCAGCCCAAAGGGACTAGCGGGATCCCAAGAGACCCAGTACTTC. V usage is TRBV7-3 and J usage is TRBJ2-5, with 13 nucleotides matching TRBD2. V gave up 5 bases and J gave up 1 base; unmatched junction bases: 7. In germline, CDR1 is SGHTA, CDR2 FQGTGA. The CDR3 has 17 residues.

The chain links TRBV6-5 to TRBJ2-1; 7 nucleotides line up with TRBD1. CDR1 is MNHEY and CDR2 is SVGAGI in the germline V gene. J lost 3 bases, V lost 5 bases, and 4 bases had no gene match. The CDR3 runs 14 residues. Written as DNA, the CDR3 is TGTGCCAGCAGTGCCGACAGGGACTACAATGAGCAGTTCTTC. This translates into CASSADRDYNEQFF.

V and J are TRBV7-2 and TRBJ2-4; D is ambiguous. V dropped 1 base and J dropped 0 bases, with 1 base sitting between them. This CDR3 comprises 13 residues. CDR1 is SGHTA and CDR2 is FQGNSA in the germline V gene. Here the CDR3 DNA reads TGTGCCAGCAGCTTAGGAGCCAAAAACATTCAGTACTTC. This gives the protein CASSLGAKNIQYF. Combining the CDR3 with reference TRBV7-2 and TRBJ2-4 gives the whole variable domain GAGVSQSPSNKVTEKGKDVELRCDPISGHTALYWYRQSLGQGLEFLIYFQGNSAPDKSGLPSDRFSAERTGGSVSTLTIQRTQQEDSAVYLCASSLGAKNIQYFGAGTRLSVL.

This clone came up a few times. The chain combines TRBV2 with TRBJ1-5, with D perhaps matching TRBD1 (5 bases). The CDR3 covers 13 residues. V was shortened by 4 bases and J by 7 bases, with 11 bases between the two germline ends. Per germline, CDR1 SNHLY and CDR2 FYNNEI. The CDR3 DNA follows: TGTGCCAGCAGTGTGGAGGGGACCCAGCCCCAGCATTTT. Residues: CASSVEGTQPQHF.

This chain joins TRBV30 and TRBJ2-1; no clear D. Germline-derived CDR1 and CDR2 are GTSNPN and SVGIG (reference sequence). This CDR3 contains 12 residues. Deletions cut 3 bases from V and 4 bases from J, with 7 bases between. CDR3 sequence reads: CAWRTLYNEQFF. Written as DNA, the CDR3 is TGTGCCTGGAGGACTCTATACAATGAGCAGTTCTTC.

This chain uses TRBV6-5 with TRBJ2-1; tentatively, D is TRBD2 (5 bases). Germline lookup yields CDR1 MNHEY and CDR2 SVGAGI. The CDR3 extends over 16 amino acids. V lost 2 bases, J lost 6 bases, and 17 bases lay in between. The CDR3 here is CASSYVFGISGNEQFF. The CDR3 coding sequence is TGTGCCAGCAGTTACGTGTTCGGGATTTCGGGCAATGAGCAGTTCTTC.

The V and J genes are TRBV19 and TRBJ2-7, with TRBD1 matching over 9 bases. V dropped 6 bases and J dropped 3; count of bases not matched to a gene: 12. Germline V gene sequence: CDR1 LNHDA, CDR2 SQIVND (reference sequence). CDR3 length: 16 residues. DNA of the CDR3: TGTGCCAGTAGCTCTTGGGACAGGGAAACGATCTACGAGCAGTACTTC. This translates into CASSSWDRETIYEQYF.

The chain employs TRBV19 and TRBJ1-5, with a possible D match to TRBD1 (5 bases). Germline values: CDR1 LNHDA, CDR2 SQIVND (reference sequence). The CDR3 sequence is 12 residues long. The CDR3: CGSGRPNQPQHF. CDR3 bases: TGTGGGTCAGGGAGGCCCAATCAGCCCCAGCATTTT. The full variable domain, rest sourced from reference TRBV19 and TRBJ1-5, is DGGITQSPKYLFRKEGQNVTLSCEQNLNHDAMYWYRQDPGQGLRLIYYSQIVNDFQKGDIAEGYSVSREKKESFPLTVTSAQKNPTAFYLCGSGRPNQPQHFGDGTRLSIL.

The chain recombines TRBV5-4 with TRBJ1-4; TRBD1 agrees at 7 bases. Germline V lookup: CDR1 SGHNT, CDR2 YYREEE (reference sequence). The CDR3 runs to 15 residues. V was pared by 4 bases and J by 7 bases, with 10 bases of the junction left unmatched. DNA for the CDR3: TGTGCCAGCAGCCCTCGAGGGGGCGCGGGTGAAAAACTGTTTTTT. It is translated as CASSPRGGAGEKLFF.

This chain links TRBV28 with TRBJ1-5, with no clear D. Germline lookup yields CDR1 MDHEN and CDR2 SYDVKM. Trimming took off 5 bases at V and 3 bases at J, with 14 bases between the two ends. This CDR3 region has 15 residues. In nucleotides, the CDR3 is TGTGCCAGCAGTCTACGCGCCGGGAACAATCAGCCCCAGCATTTT. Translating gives CASSLRAGNNQPQHF. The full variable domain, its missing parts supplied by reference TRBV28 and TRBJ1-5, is DVKVTQSSRYLVKRTGEKVFLECVQDMDHENMFWYRQDPGLGLRLIYFSYDVKMKEKGDIPEGYSVSREKKERFSLILESASTNQTSMYLCASSLRAGNNQPQHFGDGTRLSIL.

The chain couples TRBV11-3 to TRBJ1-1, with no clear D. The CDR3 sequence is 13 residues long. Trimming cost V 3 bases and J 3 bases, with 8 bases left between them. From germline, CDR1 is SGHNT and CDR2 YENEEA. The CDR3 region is CASSFSGDTEAFF. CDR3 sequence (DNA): TGTGCCAGCAGCTTTAGTGGGGACACTGAAGCTTTCTTT.

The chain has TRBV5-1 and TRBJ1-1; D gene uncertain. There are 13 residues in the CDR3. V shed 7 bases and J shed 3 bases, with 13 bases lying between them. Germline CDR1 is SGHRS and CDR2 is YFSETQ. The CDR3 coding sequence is TGCGCCAGCGTCTCCTCCCCGGACACTGAAGCTTTCTTT. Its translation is CASVSSPDTEAFF.

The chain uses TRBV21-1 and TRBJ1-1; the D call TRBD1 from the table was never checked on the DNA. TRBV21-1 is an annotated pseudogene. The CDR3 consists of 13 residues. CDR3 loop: CASIRTGLAEAFF. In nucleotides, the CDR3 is TGTGCCAGCATCCGGACAGGGTTGGCTGAAGCTTTCTTT.

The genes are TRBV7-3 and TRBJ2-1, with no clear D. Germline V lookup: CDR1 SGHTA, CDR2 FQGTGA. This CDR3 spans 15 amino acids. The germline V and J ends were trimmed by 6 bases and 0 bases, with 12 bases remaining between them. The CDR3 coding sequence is TGTGCCAGCAGTCAAGGTCCGAGCTCCTACAATGAGCAGTTCTTC. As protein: CASSQGPSSYNEQFF. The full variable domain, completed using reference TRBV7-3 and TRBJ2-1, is GAGVSQTPSNKVTEKGKYVELRCDPISGHTALYWYRQSLGQGPEFLIYFQGTGAADDSGLPNDRFFAVRPEGSVSTLKIQRTERGDSAVYLCASSQGPSSYNEQFFGPGTRLTVL.

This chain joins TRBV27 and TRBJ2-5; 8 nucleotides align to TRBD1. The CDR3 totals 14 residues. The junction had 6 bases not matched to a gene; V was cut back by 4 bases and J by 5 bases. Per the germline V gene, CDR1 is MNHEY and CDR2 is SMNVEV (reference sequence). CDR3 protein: CASSSRQGRETQYF. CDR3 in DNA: TGTGCCAGCAGTTCCCGACAGGGGAGGGAGACCCAGTACTTC.

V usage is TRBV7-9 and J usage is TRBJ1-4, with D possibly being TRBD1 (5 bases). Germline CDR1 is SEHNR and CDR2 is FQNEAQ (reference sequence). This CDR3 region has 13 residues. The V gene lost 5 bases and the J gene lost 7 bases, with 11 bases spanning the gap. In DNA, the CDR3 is TGTGCCAGCAGCCGACTGGACATTGAAAAACTGTTTTTT. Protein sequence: CASSRLDIEKLFF.

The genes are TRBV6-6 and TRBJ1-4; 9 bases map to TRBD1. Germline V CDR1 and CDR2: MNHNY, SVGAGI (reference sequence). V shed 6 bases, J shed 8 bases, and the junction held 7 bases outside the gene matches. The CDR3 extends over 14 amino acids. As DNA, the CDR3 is TGTGCCAGCAGGGCGGGACAGGGTCGGGAAAAACTGTTTTTT. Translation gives CASRAGQGREKLFF.